This passage covers 21 T cell receptor beta chains from one sample sequenced in a study of cytotoxic CD8 clonotypes in ibrutinib-treated CLL. Assay used: immunoSEQ multiplex PCR; TCRdb lists only in-frame clones, some missing. The profile covers 90,000 to 100,000 clones, with approximately 80% appearing a single time and around 30% taken by the ten largest. The source was PBMCs, collected after 12 months of ibrutinib treatment. These receptors came from a human donor with chronic lymphocytic leukemia.

CDR3 nucleotide sequence: TGTGCCTCCTTTCCTTGGATGGCGGGGTATGGCGAGCAGTACTTC. Translation gives CASFPWMAGYGEQYF. J is TRBJ2-7 and V is TRBV7-7; D is perhaps TRBD2 (6 bases). Trimming pared 11 bases from V and 6 bases from J, leaving 26 bases between. Germline CDR1 reads SSHAT; CDR2 reads FNYEAQ (reference sequence). The CDR3 spans 15 residues.

The V call is TRBV19, the J call TRBJ1-5; 10 positions match TRBD1. This CDR3 is built from 16 residues. Per germline, CDR1 LNHDA and CDR2 SQIVND (reference sequence). Trimming cost V 4 bases and J 2 bases; bases outside gene matches: 5. This CDR3 is CASSTGQGIGNQPQHF. In nucleotides, the CDR3 is TGTGCCAGTAGTACGGGACAGGGGATCGGCAATCAGCCCCAGCATTTT.

The CDR3 coding sequence is TGTGCCATCAGTGAGACGGGAGTTCGCACAGATACGCAGTATTTT. This sequence encodes CAISETGVRTDTQYF. The chain employs TRBV10-3 and TRBJ2-3, with D possibly being TRBD2 (6 bases). Per the germline V gene, CDR1 is ENHRY and CDR2 is SYGVKD. The CDR3 is 15 residues long. Trimming shortened V by 2 bases and J by 1 base, and 10 bases separated the two germline ends.

The chain uses TRBV6-1 and TRBJ1-5, with D possibly TRBD1 on 5 matching bases. This CDR3 has 17 residues. CDR1 is MNHNS and CDR2 is SASEGT in the germline V gene. The ends were cut back, 4 bases at V and 1 base at J, with 17 bases in the middle. CDR3 sequence reads: CASSVKTAGRSNQPQHF. Written as DNA, the CDR3 is TGTGCCAGCAGTGTTAAAACAGCGGGACGGAGCAATCAGCCCCAGCATTTT.

The chain recombines TRBV5-6 with TRBJ2-2; the D call may be TRBD1 or TRBD2 (5 bases each). The CDR3 loop spans 15 amino acids. Germline V lookup: CDR1 SGHDT, CDR2 YYEEEE. Trimming took 2 bases from V and 6 from J, leaving 14 bases between them. CDR3 sequence (DNA): TGTGCCAGCAGCTTAGGGGTAAAGGGACCCGGGGAGCTGTTTTTT. Translation gives CASSLGVKGPGELFF.

This sequence joins TRBV15 and TRBJ1-1, with D possibly TRBD1 on 5 matching bases. With 1 base removed from V and 6 bases from J, the gap between germline ends came to 9 bases. Germline assignment: CDR1 LNHNV and CDR2 YYDKDF (reference sequence). CDR3 length equals 13 residues. The CDR3 nucleotides are TGTGCCACCAGCAGAGGTTTGGGGGCTGAAGCTTTCTTT. It translates to CATSRGLGAEAFF.

The V call is TRBV14, the J call TRBJ2-7; a possible D gene is TRBD1 (5 bases). The V end was cut by 0 bases, the J end by 2 bases, with 8 bases between. Germline values: CDR1 SGHDN, CDR2 FVKESK. The CDR3 is 14 residues long. The CDR3 DNA follows: TGTGCCAGCAGCCAAGAAGGGGAACCCTACGAGCAGTACTTC. Amino acid sequence: CASSQEGEPYEQYF. Complete variable domain (other parts from reference TRBV14 and TRBJ2-7): EAGVTQFPSHSVIEKGQTVTLRCDPISGHDNLYWYRRVMGKEIKFLLHFVKESKQDESGMPNNRFLAERTGGTYSTLKVQPAELEDSGVYFCASSQEGEPYEQYFGPGTRLTVT.

This chain links TRBV5-1 with TRBJ2-5; TRBD1 or TRBD2 may be the D gene (6 bases each). Germline V gene data show CDR1 as SGHRS and CDR2 as YFSETQ. V dropped 3 bases and J dropped 5 bases, with 20 bases sitting between them. The CDR3 totals 16 residues. The CDR3 spells CASSYIGTVGGETQYF. The CDR3 DNA sequence: TGCGCCAGCAGCTACATCGGGACGGTGGGGGGCGAGACCCAGTACTTC. Using reference TRBV5-1 and TRBJ2-5 for the parts outside the CDR3, the full variable domain is KAGVTQTPRYLIKTRGQQVTLSCSPISGHRSVSWYQQTPGQGLQFLFEYFSETQRNKGNFPGRFSGRQFSNSRSEMNVSTLELGDSALYLCASSYIGTVGGETQYFGPGTRLLVL.

The V and J genes are TRBV6-6 and TRBJ2-7; D is perhaps TRBD1 (5 bases). Germline V gene lookup returns CDR1 MNHNY and CDR2 SVGAGI (reference sequence). This CDR3 region has 13 residues. Trimming took off 5 bases at V and 5 bases at J, with 13 bases between the two ends. This chain's CDR3 is CASSQDSYNEQYF. The CDR3 nucleotides are TGTGCCAGCAGTCAAGACAGTTACAACGAGCAGTACTTC.

V and J are TRBV6-5 and TRBJ2-3; 10 bases are a match to TRBD1. CDR3 length: 14 amino acids. The V gene end was trimmed by 4 bases and the J gene end by 7 bases; junction bases not matched to a gene: 5. Germline V gene sequence: CDR1 MNHEY, CDR2 SVGAGI. CDR3 residues: CASSFTGQGYTQYF. CDR3 DNA sequence: TGTGCCAGCAGTTTTACGGGACAGGGGTATACGCAGTATTTT.

The chain couples TRBV7-8 to TRBJ2-1; TRBD2 agrees at 15 bases. Trimming took 4 bases from V and 8 from J; bases not matched to a gene: 3. CDR3 length: 15 amino acids. CDR1 is SGHVS and CDR2 is FQNEAQ in the germline V gene. The CDR3 is CASSWGLAGGYEQFF. CDR3 DNA: TGTGCCAGCAGCTGGGGACTAGCGGGGGGCTATGAGCAGTTCTTC.

This clone appeared a few times. The chain is built from TRBV29-1 and TRBJ1-1; D is uncertain. The CDR3 length is 13 residues. Germline V gene data show CDR1 as SQVTM and CDR2 as ANQGSEA. The germline V and J ends were trimmed by 6 bases and 4 bases, with 15 bases remaining between them. CDR3 in DNA: TGCAGCGTCGTGACCGGGCCAGCCACTGAAGCTTTCTTT. It encodes CSVVTGPATEAFF.

This CDR3 is CATSRSFGANGELFF. DNA of the CDR3: TGTGCCACCAGCAGGTCTTTCGGGGCTAACGGGGAGCTGTTTTTT. This chain links TRBV15 with TRBJ2-2; tentatively, D is TRBD1 or TRBD2 (5 bases each). Trimming cost V 3 bases and J 7 bases, with 15 bases left between them. This CDR3 has 15 amino acids. CDR1 and CDR2 from the germline V gene are LNHNV and YYDKDF (reference sequence).

V and J are TRBV27 and TRBJ2-1; D remains ambiguous. The CDR3 contains 10 residues. Trimming cost V 10 bases and J 7 bases, with 8 bases left between them. Looked up from germline, CDR1 is MNHEY and CDR2 is SMNVEV (reference sequence). The CDR3 DNA reads as TGTGCCATAGGACGGAATGAGCAGTTCTTC. Its translation is CAIGRNEQFF.

This clone was seen more than once but under ten times. The V gene is TRBV2, the J gene TRBJ1-5; D is ambiguous. Germline V gene data show CDR1 as SNHLY and CDR2 as FYNNEI. This CDR3 is built from 14 residues. Trimming shortened V by 4 bases and J by 2 bases, and 9 bases separated the two germline ends. The CDR3 reads CASSGAGGNQPQHF. The DNA for the CDR3 is TGTGCCAGCAGTGGGGCGGGAGGCAATCAGCCCCAGCATTTT. The full variable domain, with the rest looked up from reference TRBV2 and TRBJ1-5, is EPEVTQTPSHQVTQMGQEVILRCVPISNHLYFYWYRQILGQKVEFLVSFYNNEISEKSEIFDDQFSVERPDGSNFTLKIRSTKLEDSAMYFCASSGAGGNQPQHFGDGTRLSIL.

This clone was recorded only once. The rearrangement uses TRBV5-1 and TRBJ2-2; D ambiguous. The V end lost 4 bases, the J end lost 3 bases, and 13 bases lay between the germline ends. Per germline, CDR1 SGHRS and CDR2 YFSETQ. The CDR3 totals 15 residues. For the CDR3, the DNA is TGCGCCAGCAGCCCTTACGGTGGGGACACCGGGGAGCTGTTTTTT. The encoded protein is CASSPYGGDTGELFF.

In its sample, this clone was seen a few times. The V and J genes are TRBV30 and TRBJ1-6; the D is unclear. The CDR3 contains 16 residues. Trimming took off 2 bases at V and 1 base at J, with 12 bases between the two ends. CDR1 is GTSNPN, CDR2 SVGIG, per germline (reference sequence). The CDR3 is CAWSPKMGSYNSPLHF. CDR3 DNA: TGTGCCTGGAGTCCTAAAATGGGTTCCTATAATTCACCCCTCCACTTT. Full variable domain (remainder filled in from reference TRBV30 and TRBJ1-6): SQTIHQWPATLVQPVGSPLSLECTVEGTSNPNLYWYRQAAGRGLQLLFYSVGIGQISSEVPQNLSASRPQDRQFILSSKKLLLSDSGFYLCAWSPKMGSYNSPLHFGNGTRLTVT.

The chain uses TRBV5-6 and TRBJ1-1; TRBD1 matches at 9 bases. The germline gives CDR1 SGHDT, CDR2 YYEEEE. The CDR3 consists of 14 residues. With 5 bases clipped from V and 5 bases from J, the junction kept 7 bases outside the gene matches. This CDR3 reads CASRNRGPVTEAFF. DNA of the CDR3: TGTGCCAGCAGAAACAGGGGGCCGGTTACTGAAGCTTTCTTT.

The chain employs TRBV2 and TRBJ1-3; TRBD1 is a possible D gene (5 bases). From germline, CDR1 is SNHLY and CDR2 FYNNEI. The CDR3 contains 14 residues. V lost 4 bases to trimming and J lost 2 bases, with 9 bases between them. CDR3 in amino acids: CASSGTQAGNTIYF. The CDR3 nucleotides are TGTGCCAGCAGTGGGACACAAGCTGGAAACACCATATATTTT.

The chain couples TRBV4-3 to TRBJ2-7, with D tentatively TRBD1 or TRBD2 (5 bases each). CDR1 and CDR2 (germline): LGHNA, YSLEER. Trimming stripped 1 base from V and 3 bases from J, with 7 bases between. This CDR3 is 13 amino acids long. CDR3 residues: CASSQGGFYEQYF. CDR3 in DNA: TGCGCCAGCAGCCAAGGGGGGTTCTACGAGCAGTACTTC.

The rearrangement joins TRBV18 to TRBJ1-1; tentatively, D is TRBD1 (6 bases). The CDR3 sequence is 13 residues long. Trimming left V 2 bases short and J 4 bases short, with 8 bases between. Germline V gives CDR1 KGHSH, CDR2 LQKENI. CDR3 sequence (DNA): TGTGCCAGCTCACCAAGGGGGGGCACTGAAGCTTTCTTT. This codes for CASSPRGGTEAFF.